A single sample is the source of the 15 T cell receptor beta chains below, sequenced in a study of cytomegalovirus exposure and HLA in healthy donors. It was with 60 Vbeta and 13 Jbeta primers that the PCR ran. Profiled with immunoSEQ multiplex PCR; TCRdb holds only in-frame clones, not every one. The repertoire includes approximately 150,000 clones, about 74% of them detected once, and roughly 1% sits in the top ten. The sequencing input was PBMCs. These receptors came from a woman aged 60-75 years in good health and CMV-seronegative.

The gene calls are TRBV5-4 and TRBJ1-4; D is possibly TRBD1 (5 bases). V gave up 1 base and J gave up 4 bases, with 8 bases separating them. Germline V gene lookup returns CDR1 SGHNT and CDR2 YYREEE (reference sequence). The CDR3 contains 14 residues. The DNA of the CDR3 is TGTGCCAGCAGCTTGCAGGGTCTTAATGAAAAACTGTTTTTT. Translated, it gives CASSLQGLNEKLFF.

The rearrangement joins TRBV13 to TRBJ2-3, with TRBD2 matching over 8 bases. With V trimmed by 2 bases and J by 2 bases, 18 bases remained unmatched. CDR3 size: 20 residues. Germline-derived CDR1 and CDR2 are PRHDT and FYEKMQ (reference sequence). The CDR3 reads CASSLSALAVDSANTDTQYF. In DNA form, the CDR3 reads TGTGCCAGCAGCTTAAGTGCACTAGCGGTTGATTCGGCCAACACAGATACGCAGTATTTT.

The rearrangement links TRBV9 to TRBJ1-5; TRBD1 agrees at 8 bases. J lost 3 bases, V lost 7 bases, and 6 bases had no gene match. The CDR3 covers 14 residues. Germline CDR1 and CDR2: SGDLS and YYNGEE. CDR3 in DNA: TGTGCCAGCGGACAGGGAGGAAACAATCAGCCCCAGCATTTT. The encoded protein is CASGQGGNNQPQHF.

The chain joins TRBV4-1 to TRBJ1-1, with D possibly TRBD1 on 6 matching bases. The CDR3 is 13 amino acids. V shed 7 bases and J shed 4 bases, with 13 bases lying between them. From germline, CDR1 is MGHRA and CDR2 YSYEKL. CDR3 in DNA: TGCGCCAGCACGCAGGGGCGGGCCACTGAAGCTTTCTTT. Translation: CASTQGRATEAFF.

This chain links TRBV28 with TRBJ2-7; 12 positions match TRBD2. Germline-derived CDR1 and CDR2 are MDHEN and SYDVKM. This CDR3 is 16 amino acids long. V gave up 5 bases and J gave up 5 bases; unmatched junction bases: 10. CDR3 residues: CASSPRWTSGNHEQYF. In nucleotides, the CDR3 is TGTGCCAGCAGTCCCCGATGGACTAGCGGGAACCACGAGCAGTACTTC.

This clone was picked up one time. The gene calls are TRBV5-4 and TRBJ2-3; D possibly corresponds to TRBD2 (6 bases). Trimming removed 2 bases from V and 0 bases from J, with 13 bases in between. The germline V gene encodes CDR1 SGHNT and CDR2 YYREEE (reference sequence). This CDR3 has 16 amino acids. The CDR3 loop reads CASSFSRGASTDTQYF. The CDR3 DNA is TGTGCCAGCAGCTTTTCCCGCGGGGCTAGCACAGATACGCAGTATTTT.

The chain recombines TRBV27 with TRBJ2-3, with 10 bases identical to TRBD1. The CDR3 sequence is 16 residues long. CDR1 is MNHEY, CDR2 SMNVEV, per germline (reference sequence). V dropped 4 bases and J dropped 2; count of bases not matched to a gene: 6. CDR3 loop: CASSYLTGGLTDTQYF. The CDR3 region has the DNA TGTGCCAGCAGTTACCTGACAGGGGGCCTCACAGATACGCAGTATTTT.

The chain couples TRBV5-1 to TRBJ1-5; 9 bases agree with TRBD1. Germline trimming cut 0 bases from V and 5 bases from J; bases unmatched to any gene: 3. Germline V gives CDR1 SGHRS, CDR2 YFSETQ. The CDR3 extends over 15 amino acids. The CDR3 sequence is CASSLGQGGYQPQHF. CDR3 bases: TGCGCCAGCAGCTTGGGACAGGGGGGGTATCAGCCCCAGCATTTT.

The chain recombines TRBV7-2 with TRBJ1-4; the match to TRBD1 covers 7 bases. This CDR3 contains 15 residues. Germline lookup yields CDR1 SGHTA and CDR2 FQGNSA. The V gene end was trimmed by 2 bases and the J gene end by 7 bases; junction bases not matched to a gene: 7. The CDR3 region is CASSLRAGGGEKLFF. The DNA of the CDR3 is TGTGCCAGCAGCTTAAGGGCAGGGGGAGGTGAAAAACTGTTTTTT. Together with reference TRBV7-2 and TRBJ1-4, the CDR3 gives the full variable domain: GAGVSQSPSNKVTEKGKDVELRCDPISGHTALYWYRQSLGQGLEFLIYFQGNSAPDKSGLPSDRFSAERTGGSVSTLTIQRTQQEDSAVYLCASSLRAGGGEKLFFGSGTQLSVL.

The rearrangement joins TRBV5-1 to TRBJ2-7; TRBD1 aligns across 8 bases. CDR3 length: 13 residues. Germline V gene data show CDR1 as SGHRS and CDR2 as YFSETQ. With 4 bases clipped from V and 2 bases from J, the junction kept 2 bases outside the gene matches. The CDR3 loop is CASSPDRAYEQYF. The CDR3 coding sequence is TGCGCCAGCAGCCCGGACAGGGCCTACGAGCAGTACTTC.

V usage is TRBV14 and J usage is TRBJ2-7; possibly TRBD2 for D (6 bases). The V end lost 1 base, the J end lost 3 bases, and 16 bases lay between the germline ends. The CDR3 contains 16 residues. The V gene's germline CDR1 is SGHDN and CDR2 FVKESK. Here the CDR3 reads CASSQVGGGVVYEQYF. The CDR3, as DNA: TGTGCCAGCAGCCAAGTGGGTGGAGGGGTGGTCTACGAGCAGTACTTC.

V and J are TRBV5-1 and TRBJ2-1; 7 bases fit TRBD2. Germline CDR1 is SGHRS and CDR2 is YFSETQ. The V and J ends lost 7 bases and 2 bases, in that order; junction bases with no gene match: 6. The CDR3 is 14 amino acids. CDR3: CASASGTAYNEQFF. Here the CDR3 DNA reads TGCGCCAGCGCTAGCGGAACCGCCTACAATGAGCAGTTCTTC.

The genes are TRBV7-6 and TRBJ2-3, with 13 bases that match TRBD2. The germline V gene has CDR1 SGHVS and CDR2 FNYEAQ. J gave up 2 bases and V 3 bases, and 5 bases lay outside the gene matches. The CDR3 has 17 residues. The CDR3 region is CASSFRLAGGYTDTQYF. In DNA, the CDR3 is TGTGCCAGCAGCTTTAGACTAGCGGGAGGTTACACAGATACGCAGTATTTT.

This clone turned up a few times. The V gene is TRBV28, the J gene TRBJ2-3; D gene unclear. V was clipped by 4 bases and J by 4 bases, with 6 bases between them. Germline V gives CDR1 MDHEN, CDR2 SYDVKM. There are 12 residues in the CDR3. CDR3: CASSSESDTQYF. CDR3 in DNA: TGTGCCAGCAGTTCGGAGTCAGATACGCAGTATTTT.

V gene TRBV6-5 combines with J gene TRBJ2-2; weak D call: TRBD1 (6 bases). V gave up 6 bases and J gave up 0 bases, with 8 bases separating them. The CDR3 totals 14 residues. Germline V gene lookup returns CDR1 MNHEY and CDR2 SVGAGI. The CDR3 sequence: CASRSGANTGELFF. As DNA, the CDR3 is TGTGCCAGCAGATCAGGGGCGAACACCGGGGAGCTGTTTTTT.